The clone carrying this TCR beta chain was detected a few times. Antigen: not known. The record originates from a study of T-cell memory formation after mild COVID-19. Study background: For the most part, TCR clusters were specific to one donor. Whole-study results and caveats: CD4/CD8 balance characterized clones contracting day 15 to 85, and CD4+ skew characterized later expanders.

J was trimmed by 1 base and V by 6 bases; bases with no gene match: 3. The germline gives CDR1 MNHEY, CDR2 SVGAGI. The CDR3 loop spans 14 amino acids. 5'RACE primed from the constant segment yielded TCR alpha and TCR beta cDNA libraries bearing sample barcodes and UMIs. TCRdb used MiXCR to reprocess the 5' RACE reads, holding one entry per CDR3 protein. This sample yields 110,000 or so distinct CDR3 sequences, of which about a fifth are seen a single time; under 50% belongs to the top ten. The TCR was taken from a man aged 18 to 35 who had mild COVID-19 (a few samples of this study predate the infection). Cell type and time point are not known. Sequencing input: PBMCs or a T cell subset sorted from them (not recorded which). V gene TRBV6-5 combines with J gene TRBJ1-1, with 9 bases lining up with TRBD1. Here the CDR3 reads CASRMGQGNTEAFF. The CDR3 coding sequence is TGTGCCAGCAGGATGGGACAGGGGAACACTGAAGCTTTCTTT.